This T cell receptor beta chain was retrieved from a study of blood T cell repertoires in COVID-19. Overall study: PBMCs, B-cell-depleted T cells, or T cells provided the cDNA or gDNA that made up the material.

Germline CDR1 reads WSHSY; CDR2 reads SAAADI. Trimming pared 6 bases from V and 6 bases from J, leaving 14 bases between. This CDR3 region has 13 residues. How the authors handled the data: Quantification of nucleated cells was approximated via reference gene primer amplification. Sequenced by immunoSEQ multiplex PCR; TCRdb stores in-frame clones only, minus some. That table furnishes V, J and clone size, whereas the DNA furnished D and trimming. The table lists about 200,000 clones, about 88% of them singletons. The source material was peripheral blood. The chain links TRBV10-2 to TRBJ1-2; maybe TRBD1 (5 bases). The sequence came from a woman between 45 and 60 years old with COVID-19, enrolled during active disease. The CDR3 sequence is CASRKAGRDGYTF. CDR3 sequence (DNA): TGCGCCAGCAGGAAAGCGGGACGGGATGGCTACACCTTC.